These T cell receptor beta chains were read from a single sample in a study of identical twins. MiXCR, applied by TCRdb to the 5' RACE reads, yields one record per CDR3 protein. The sample has approximately 700,000 distinct CDR3 sequences, about 18% seen once. These same data were also listed under a study on T cells expressing NK-cell markers.

Sequenced: PBMCs. The receptor set was obtained from a woman between 18 and 29 years old in good health. The conserved cysteine and the conserved F or W are not part of the CDR3 here.

J gene | V gene | CDR3 protein
TRBJ2-2 | TRBV12-3/TRBV12-4 | ASSPTHPPGELF
TRBJ2-3 | TRBV24-1 | ATSDSGLTSDTQY
TRBJ1-2 | TRBV25-1 | ASSTSGAGNYGYT
TRBJ1-5 | TRBV12-3/TRBV12-4 | ASSLATGSSNQPQH
TRBJ2-7 | TRBV5-1 | ASSLLQGTYEQY
TRBJ2-7 | TRBV10-3 | AISEFTAAEQY
TRBJ2-2 | TRBV20-1 | SAIGAGGYTGELF
TRBJ2-1 | TRBV6-2/TRBV6-3 | ASSYSTGYNEQF
TRBJ2-7 | TRBV5-1 | ASSLAPGGPYEQY
TRBJ2-1 | TRBV20-1 | SANRGPLAGGTQF
TRBJ2-3 | TRBV7-9 | ASSPASGRSTDTQY
TRBJ1-2 | TRBV4-3 | ASSQGGQFYGGYT
TRBJ2-7 | TRBV7-9 | ASSGVAGPSSYEQY
TRBJ2-2 | TRBV30 | AWGRDSGRAWNTGELF
TRBJ2-1 | TRBV9 | ASSVVGSGGSYNEQF
TRBJ2-7 | TRBV7-2 | ASSIQGAGPYEQY
TRBJ2-5 | TRBV7-9 | ASSLDPVRETQY
TRBJ2-7 | TRBV4-3 | ASSQHTSGGPYEQY
TRBJ2-7 | TRBV10-3 | AISESPGTGTREQY
TRBJ2-3 | TRBV3-1 | ASSQEGLAVVTDTQY
TRBJ2-7 | TRBV29-1 | SVEDRGREQY
TRBJ2-3 | TRBV10-3 | AISESGTDTQY
TRBJ2-3 | TRBV21-1 | ASSKERNRYTPTDTQY
TRBJ2-7 | TRBV25-1 | ASRPDQGALYEQY
TRBJ2-3 | TRBV2 | ASTQSGGPSPDTQY
TRBJ2-7 | TRBV20-1 | SAWTGHEQY
TRBJ1-1 | TRBV6-5 | ASSYWQRSNTEAF
TRBJ1-2 | TRBV15 | ATSPLSAGGYGYT
TRBJ2-1 | TRBV20-1 | SALGLATSYNEQF
TRBJ2-5 | TRBV20-1 | SARGRRPTGTQY
TRBJ2-3 | TRBV20-1 | SARRGTSTDTQY